The present TCR beta chain was sequenced within a study of cytomegalovirus exposure and HLA in healthy donors. The CDR3 covers 13 residues. Germline assignment: CDR1 SGDLS and CDR2 YYNGEE. Trimming took off 3 bases at V and 0 bases at J, with 4 bases between the two ends. Concerning this clone: Other DNA sequences from this sample encode an identical CDR3 as well.

PCR employed 60 Vbeta and 13 Jbeta primers. Data came from immunoSEQ multiplex PCR; TCRdb stores just in-frame clones and leaves some out. Found here are roughly 200,000 clones, 70% to 80% of them singletons; the top ten hold about 3%. This chain uses TRBV9 with TRBJ2-1; unclear D gene. The sequencing sample was made of PBMCs. This sequence originates from a male donor in good health and CMV-seronegative. CDR3 coding DNA: TGTGCCAGCAGCGGGAGCTCCTACAATGAGCAGTTCTTC. Translated, it gives CASSGSSYNEQFF.